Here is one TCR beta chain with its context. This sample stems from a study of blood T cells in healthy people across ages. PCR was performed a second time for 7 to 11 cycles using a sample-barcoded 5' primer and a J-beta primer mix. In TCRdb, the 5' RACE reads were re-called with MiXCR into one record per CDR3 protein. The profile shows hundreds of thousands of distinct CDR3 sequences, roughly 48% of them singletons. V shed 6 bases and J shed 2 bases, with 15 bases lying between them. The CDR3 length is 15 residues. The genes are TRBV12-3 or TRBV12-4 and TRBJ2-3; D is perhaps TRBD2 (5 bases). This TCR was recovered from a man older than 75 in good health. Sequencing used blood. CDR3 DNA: TGTGCCAGCAGGGCCCGGACGGGATACACAGATACGCAGTATTTT. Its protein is CASRARTGYTDTQYF.